What follows are 25 T cell receptor beta chains derived from one specimen sequenced in a study of identical twins. TCRdb reanalysed the 5' RACE reads using MiXCR and keeps one entry per CDR3 protein. The sample carries approximately 530,000 distinct CDR3 sequences, more than 20% recorded once. The sample was also linked to a second study, of yellow fever vaccine responses in identical twins.

Input material: CD4+ T cells sorted from blood. These receptors all stem from a woman aged 18-29 years in good health.

The genes are TRBV11-2 and TRBJ2-7, with 9 bases identical to TRBD2. Germline V gives CDR1 SGHAT, CDR2 FQNNGV. After removal of 5 bases from V and 5 bases from J, the junction contained 10 bases not matched to a gene. The CDR3 runs 15 residues. This chain's CDR3 is CASSPIGSGRDEQYF. CDR3 DNA: TGTGCCAGCAGCCCCATCGGTAGCGGGAGAGACGAGCAGTACTTC. The complete variable domain, with remaining parts taken from reference TRBV11-2 and TRBJ2-7, reads EAGVAQSPRYKIIEKRQSVAFWCNPISGHATLYWYQQILGQGPKLLIQFQNNGVVDDSQLPKDRFSAERLKGVDSTLKIQPAKLEDSAVYLCASSPIGSGRDEQYFGPGTRLTVT.

This chain connects TRBV19 to TRBJ2-1; 9 nucleotides align to TRBD1. The CDR3 is 16 amino acids. Trimming removed 7 bases from V and 8 bases from J; junction bases left unmatched: 15. Germline loops: CDR1 LNHDA, CDR2 SQIVND (reference sequence). CDR3: CASTPPVWTGDDEQFF. The CDR3 DNA follows: TGTGCCAGTACCCCCCCCGTGTGGACAGGGGACGATGAGCAGTTCTTC.

The rearrangement uses TRBV2 and TRBJ2-7; no definite D call. CDR3 length: 14 amino acids. Germline loops: CDR1 SNHLY, CDR2 FYNNEI. Trimming took 1 base from V and 0 from J, leaving 7 bases between them. The CDR3 sequence: CASSEESASYEQYF. The CDR3 nucleotides are TGTGCCAGCAGTGAAGAGTCTGCCTCCTACGAGCAGTACTTC.

This clonotype was counted many times. V usage is TRBV12-3 or TRBV12-4 and J usage is TRBJ2-1; the match to TRBD2 covers 7 bases. V trimming: 8 bases; J trimming: 9 bases; junction bases outside the gene matches: 10. The CDR3 contains 13 residues. The CDR3 bases are TGTGCCAGCTCAAGCGGGACTGGCCTTGAGCAGTTCTTC. Amino acids: CASSSGTGLEQFF.

In its sample, this clonotype was seen a few times. CDR3 region: CASSSPGGGVVHEQFF. The DNA of the CDR3 is TGTGCCAGCAGTTCCCCGGGCGGGGGGGTGGTACATGAGCAGTTCTTC. The V gene is TRBV6-2 or TRBV6-3, the J gene TRBJ2-1; 9 positions agree with TRBD2. This CDR3 region has 16 residues. Germline values: CDR1 MNHEY, CDR2 SVGEGT. J gave up 8 bases and V 4 bases, and 12 bases lay outside the gene matches.

The V call is TRBV5-1, the J call TRBJ1-2, with TRBD1 matching over 8 bases. The CDR3 is made up of 15 amino acids. J was trimmed by 8 bases and V by 1 base; bases with no gene match: 10. CDR1 is SGHRS, CDR2 YFSETQ, per germline. CDR3 loop: CASSLSDRGVGGYTF. For the CDR3, the DNA is TGCGCCAGCAGCTTGTCTGACAGGGGAGTGGGCGGCTACACCTTC.

This clonotype appeared a single time. Relative to the germline gene, one junction end is altered; a read error may explain this. The V call is TRBV3-1, the J call TRBJ2-5; 10 bases agree with TRBD2. Germline assignment: CDR1 LGHDT and CDR2 YNNKEL (reference sequence). The CDR3 totals 18 residues. CDR3 in DNA: TGTGCCTGCAGCCAAGACGGAGGGCTAGCGGGGGCCCAAGAGACCCAGTACTTC. Its protein is CACSQDGGLAGAQETQYF.

The genes are TRBV20-1 and TRBJ2-7; D ambiguous. The CDR3 is made up of 13 amino acids. Per germline, CDR1 DFQATT and CDR2 SNEGSKA (reference sequence). Trimming left V 0 bases short and J 3 bases short, with 9 bases between. The CDR3 protein is CSARDAAGYEQYF. The CDR3 region has the DNA TGCAGTGCTAGAGATGCGGCAGGCTACGAGCAGTACTTC.

This clonotype was observed a handful of times. CDR3 sequence (DNA): TGTGCCACTACAGGCGGGGCAGGGGAGACCCAGTACTTC. This codes for CATTGGAGETQYF. J is TRBJ2-5 and V is TRBV24-1, with TRBD2 as a possible D gene (6 bases). The CDR3 has 13 residues. Germline loops: CDR1 KGHDR, CDR2 SFDVKD. Trimming removed 10 bases from V and 5 bases from J, with 16 bases in between.

This clonotype was recorded a few times. The V gene is TRBV7-8, the J gene TRBJ2-1; D is perhaps TRBD1 or TRBD2 (5 bases each). V was shortened by 0 bases and J by 9 bases, with 9 bases between the two germline ends. The length of the CDR3 is 13 residues. The germline CDR1 and CDR2 sequences are SGHVS and FQNEAQ. CDR3 in DNA: TGTGCCAGCAGCTTAGCGGGGGTGGGTGAGCAGTTCTTC. Protein product: CASSLAGVGEQFF.

This clonotype showed up just a few times. The V and J genes are TRBV25-1 and TRBJ2-2, with 7 bases aligning to TRBD1. V lost 6 bases to trimming and J lost 3 bases; unmatched junction nucleotides: 4. Germline V lookup: CDR1 MGHDK, CDR2 SYGVNS. This CDR3 spans 14 amino acids. CDR3: CASRTDRHTGELFF. The CDR3 bases are TGTGCCAGCAGAACGGACAGGCACACCGGGGAGCTGTTTTTT.

This clonotype was detected only once. V and J are TRBV24-1 and TRBJ2-2, with a weak D call TRBD2 (6 bases). Germline CDR1 KGHDR, CDR2 SFDVKD. Trimming stripped 3 bases from V and 4 bases from J, with 11 bases between. CDR3 size: 15 residues. The CDR3 region has the DNA TGTGCCACCAGTGATGGAGGGATCAGCACCGGGGAGCTGTTTTTT. This gives the protein CATSDGGISTGELFF.

The chain is built from TRBV7-6 and TRBJ2-6, with a possible D match to TRBD2 (6 bases). Per the germline V gene, CDR1 is SGHVS and CDR2 is FNYEAQ. The CDR3 has 15 amino acids. The V end lost 4 bases, the J end lost 3 bases, and 10 bases lay between the germline ends. The CDR3 bases are TGTGCCAGCAGCTCCCGCGGGGATGGGGCCAACGTCCTGACTTTC. As protein: CASSSRGDGANVLTF.

This clonotype was seen a few times. The rearrangement joins TRBV6-5 to TRBJ2-2, with 7 bases lining up with TRBD1. CDR1 is MNHEY, CDR2 SVGAGI, per germline. The CDR3 consists of 15 residues. V dropped 0 bases and J dropped 6; count of bases not matched to a gene: 4. CDR3 in DNA: TGTGCCAGCAGTTACTCCTGGACAGGCCCCGGGGAGCTGTTTTTT. It is translated as CASSYSWTGPGELFF.

This clonotype was counted only a few times. The chain couples TRBV5-1 to TRBJ2-7; perhaps TRBD2 as D (6 bases). V gave up 4 bases and J gave up 0 bases, with 11 bases separating them. CDR1 is SGHRS and CDR2 is YFSETQ in the germline V gene. The CDR3 is made up of 14 amino acids. CDR3 residues: CASSLRLDSYEQYF. The CDR3 bases are TGCGCCAGCAGCCTAAGACTAGACTCCTACGAGCAGTACTTC.

This clonotype showed up just a few times. The chain recombines TRBV5-1 with TRBJ2-2; 14 nucleotides agree with TRBD2. Germline V lookup: CDR1 SGHRS, CDR2 YFSETQ. After removal of 4 bases from V and 4 bases from J, the junction contained 3 bases not matched to a gene. The CDR3 contains 16 residues. DNA for the CDR3: TGCGCCAGCAGCCTCGGGACTAGCGGGGGCACCGGGGAGCTGTTTTTT. This translates into CASSLGTSGGTGELFF.

The chain uses TRBV20-1 and TRBJ2-1, with D perhaps matching TRBD1 (6 bases). V was shortened by 5 bases and J by 5 bases, with 10 bases between the two germline ends. The CDR3 sequence is 12 residues long. In germline, CDR1 is DFQATT, CDR2 SNEGSKA (reference sequence). This CDR3 is CSAQGNNNEQFF. The CDR3 coding sequence is TGCAGTGCTCAGGGGAATAACAATGAGCAGTTCTTC.

The chain recombines TRBV12-5 with TRBJ2-3, with D unresolved. V dropped 5 bases and J dropped 14 bases, with 17 bases sitting between them. The CDR3 length is 12 residues. CDR1 LGHNT and CDR2 FRNRAP come from the germline V gene. CDR3 DNA sequence: TGTGCTAGTGGTCGAGACGGGCCGAAGAGGTATTTT. Encoded protein: CASGRDGPKRYF.

The chain employs TRBV10-2 and TRBJ1-2; TRBD1 matches at 7 bases. The germline V gene has CDR1 WSHSY and CDR2 SAAADI. The junction had 1 base not matched to a gene; V was cut back by 2 bases and J by 1 base. This CDR3 comprises 14 residues. The CDR3 DNA reads as TGCGCCAGCAGTGAGCGGGACAGTAACTATGGCTACACCTTC. Translated, it gives CASSERDSNYGYTF.

Many counts were recorded for this clonotype. The CDR3 here is CASSFQPGISDNEQFF. The CDR3 nucleotides read TGTGCCAGCAGCTTTCAACCCGGGATATCTGACAATGAGCAGTTCTTC. The chain has TRBV7-2 and TRBJ2-1; TRBD2 is a possible D gene (5 bases). Trimming shortened V by 3 bases and J by 5 bases, and 17 bases separated the two germline ends. The CDR3 spans 16 residues. Germline assignment: CDR1 SGHTA and CDR2 FQGNSA.

In DNA form, the CDR3 reads TGTGCCAGCAGCCCGCACCATTTCCCCTCTGGGGCCAACGTCCTGACTTTC. Protein: CASSPHHFPSGANVLTF. This chain links TRBV9 with TRBJ2-6, with D uncertain. Looked up from germline, CDR1 is SGDLS and CDR2 is YYNGEE. The CDR3 spans 17 residues. Trimming stripped 4 bases from V and 0 bases from J, with 14 bases between.

The table lists this clonotype with a few counts. CDR3 sequence: CSWAQGDKYEQYF. The CDR3 coding sequence is TGCAGCTGGGCACAGGGGGATAAGTACGAGCAGTACTTC. The chain joins TRBV29-1 to TRBJ2-7; 8 bases are shared with TRBD1. Trimming took 8 bases from V and 4 from J; bases not matched to a gene: 10. Germline CDR1 SQVTM, CDR2 ANQGSEA. CDR3 length: 13 residues.

This rearrangement joins TRBV19 to TRBJ1-2, with 7 bases aligning to TRBD1. The junction had 7 bases not matched to a gene; V was cut back by 7 bases and J by 2 bases. Per the germline V gene, CDR1 is LNHDA and CDR2 is SQIVND (reference sequence). The CDR3 is made up of 14 amino acids. The CDR3 sequence: CASIPQGTNYGYTF. CDR3 bases: TGTGCCAGTATACCACAGGGGACAAACTATGGCTACACCTTC. The full variable domain, its missing parts supplied by reference TRBV19 and TRBJ1-2, is DGGITQSPKYLFRKEGQNVTLSCEQNLNHDAMYWYRQDPGQGLRLIYYSQIVNDFQKGDIAEGYSVSREKKESFPLTVTSAQKNPTAFYLCASIPQGTNYGYTFGSGTRLTVV.

The chain is built from TRBV12-3 or TRBV12-4 and TRBJ2-3, with D tentatively TRBD1 or TRBD2 (5 bases each). This CDR3 spans 10 amino acids. Trimming removed 7 bases at V and 10 bases at J, with 9 bases between. The CDR3 spells CASMRGSQYF. The CDR3 region has the DNA TGTGCCAGCATGAGGGGTTCGCAGTATTTT.

This clonotype has at least ten counts. The gene calls are TRBV20-1 and TRBJ1-1; 7 bases line up with TRBD1. V was clipped by 4 bases and J by 1 base; unmatched bases: 6. CDR1 is DFQATT, CDR2 SNEGSKA, per germline (reference sequence). The CDR3 covers 14 residues. Written as DNA, the CDR3 is TGCAGTGCTAATGGCGACAGGGCGAACACTGAAGCTTTCTTT. This codes for CSANGDRANTEAFF.